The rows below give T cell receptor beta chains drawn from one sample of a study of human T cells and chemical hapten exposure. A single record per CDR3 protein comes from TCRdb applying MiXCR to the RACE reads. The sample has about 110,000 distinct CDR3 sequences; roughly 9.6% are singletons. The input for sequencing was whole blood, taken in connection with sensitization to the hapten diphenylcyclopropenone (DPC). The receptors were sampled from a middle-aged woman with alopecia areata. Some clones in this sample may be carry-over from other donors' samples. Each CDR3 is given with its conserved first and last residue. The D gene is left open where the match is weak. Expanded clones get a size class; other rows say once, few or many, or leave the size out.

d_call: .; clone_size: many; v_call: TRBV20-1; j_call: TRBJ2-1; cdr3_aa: CSAERPTANYNEQFF; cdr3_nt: TGCAGTGCTGAAAGACCGACCGCTAACTACAATGAGCAGTTCTTC
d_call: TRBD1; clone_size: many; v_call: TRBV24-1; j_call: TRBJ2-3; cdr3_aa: CATSDPIQGNYYGTDTQYF; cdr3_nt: TGTGCCACCAGTGATCCAATACAGGGGAACTACTATGGCACAGATACGCAGTATTTT
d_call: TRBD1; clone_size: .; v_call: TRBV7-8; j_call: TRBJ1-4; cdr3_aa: CASSLGQGAYEKLFF; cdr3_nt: TGTGCCAGCAGCTTAGGACAGGGGGCATACGAAAAACTGTTTTTT
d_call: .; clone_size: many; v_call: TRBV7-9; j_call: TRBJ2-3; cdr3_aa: CASSLGNLEWGTQYF; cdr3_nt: TGTGCCAGCAGCCTCGGGAACCTTGAGTGGGGTACGCAGTATTTT
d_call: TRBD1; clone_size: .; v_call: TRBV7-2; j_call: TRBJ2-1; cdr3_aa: CASTGDNEQFF; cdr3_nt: TGTGCCAGTACAGGGGACAATGAGCAGTTCTTC
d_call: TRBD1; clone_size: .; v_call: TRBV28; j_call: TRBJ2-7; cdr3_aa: CASRGQGSYSCEQYF; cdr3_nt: TGTGCCAGCAGGGGACAGGGATCCTACTCCTGCGAGCAGTACTTC
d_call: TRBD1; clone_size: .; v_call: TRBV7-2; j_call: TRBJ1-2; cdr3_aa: CATRSGGQGIYGYTF; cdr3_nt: TGTGCCACCAGATCCGGGGGACAGGGGATCTATGGCTACACCTTC
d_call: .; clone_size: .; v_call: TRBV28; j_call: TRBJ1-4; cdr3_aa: CASSLNPGGVSEKLFF; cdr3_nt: TGTGCCAGCAGTTTAAATCCTGGGGGGGTCTCTGAAAAACTGTTTTTT
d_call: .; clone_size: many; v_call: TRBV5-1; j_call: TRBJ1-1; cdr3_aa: CASSSEQGGTEAFF; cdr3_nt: TGCGCCAGCAGCTCAGAACAGGGAGGCACTGAAGCTTTCTTT
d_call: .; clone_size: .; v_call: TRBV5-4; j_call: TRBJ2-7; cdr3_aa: CASSTGSPEVPGAYEQYF; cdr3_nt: TGTGCCAGCAGCACGGGATCTCCAGAGGTTCCAGGGGCCTACGAGCAGTACTTC
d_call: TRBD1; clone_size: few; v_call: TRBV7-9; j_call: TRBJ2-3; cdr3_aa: CASSLAGDRGTDTQYF; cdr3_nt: TGTGCCAGCAGCTTAGCAGGGGACAGGGGAACAGATACGCAGTATTTT
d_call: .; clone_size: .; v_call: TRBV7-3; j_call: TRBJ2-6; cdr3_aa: CASSQGFAGSGANVLTF; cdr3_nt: TGTGCCAGCAGCCAAGGTTTCGCGGGGTCTGGGGCCAACGTCCTGACTTTC
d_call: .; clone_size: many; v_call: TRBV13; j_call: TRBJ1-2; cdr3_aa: CASSLRDDYGYTF; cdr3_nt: TGTGCCAGCAGCCTCCGGGACGACTATGGCTACACCTTC
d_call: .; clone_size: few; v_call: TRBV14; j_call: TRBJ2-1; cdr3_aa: CASSQERVSEQFF; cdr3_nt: TGTGCCAGCAGCCAAGAAAGGGTCAGTGAGCAGTTCTTC
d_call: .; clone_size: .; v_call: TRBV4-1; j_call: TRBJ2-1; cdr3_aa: CASSQDFFGVAASYNEQFF; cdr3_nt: TGCGCCAGCAGCCAAGATTTTTTCGGTGTAGCGGCCTCCTACAATGAGCAGTTCTTC
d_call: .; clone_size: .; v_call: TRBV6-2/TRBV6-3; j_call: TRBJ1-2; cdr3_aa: CASSWDGNYGYTF; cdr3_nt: TGTGCCAGCAGTTGGGACGGTAACTATGGCTACACCTTC
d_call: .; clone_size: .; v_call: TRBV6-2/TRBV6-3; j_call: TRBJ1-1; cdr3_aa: CASSRINTEAFF; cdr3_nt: TGTGCCAGCAGTCGGATTAACACTGAAGCTTTCTTT
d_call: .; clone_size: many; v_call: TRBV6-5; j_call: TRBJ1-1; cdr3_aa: CASSPGRTEAFF; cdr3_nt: TGTGCCAGCAGTCCAGGGAGGACTGAAGCTTTCTTT
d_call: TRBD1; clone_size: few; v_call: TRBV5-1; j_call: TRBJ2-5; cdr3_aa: CASSYGQGWQETQYF; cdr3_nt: TGCGCCAGCAGCTACGGACAGGGTTGGCAAGAGACCCAGTACTTC
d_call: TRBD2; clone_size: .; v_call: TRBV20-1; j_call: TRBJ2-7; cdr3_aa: CSARDTSGRLGEQYF; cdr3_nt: TGCAGTGCTAGAGATACTAGCGGGAGGCTGGGCGAGCAGTACTTC
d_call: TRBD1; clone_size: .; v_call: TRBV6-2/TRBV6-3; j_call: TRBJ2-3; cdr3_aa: CASSGQGTVGTDTQYF; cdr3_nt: TGTGCCAGCAGCGGACAGGGGACGGTCGGCACAGATACGCAGTATTTT
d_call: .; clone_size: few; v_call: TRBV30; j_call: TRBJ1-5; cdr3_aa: CAWDGGVSNQPQHF; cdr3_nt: TGTGCCTGGGACGGGGGAGTGAGCAATCAGCCCCAGCATTTT
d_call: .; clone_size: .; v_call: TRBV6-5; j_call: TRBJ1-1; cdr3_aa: CASSYGRLSEAFF; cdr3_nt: TGTGCCAGCAGTTACGGCAGGCTAAGTGAAGCTTTCTTT
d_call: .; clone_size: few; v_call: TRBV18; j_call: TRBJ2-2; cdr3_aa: CASPEGPGAIGELFF; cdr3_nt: TGTGCCAGCCCCGAAGGGCCAGGGGCGATCGGGGAGCTGTTTTTT
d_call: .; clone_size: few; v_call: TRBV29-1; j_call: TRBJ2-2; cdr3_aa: CSGGEGDTGELFF; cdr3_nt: TGCAGCGGTGGGGAAGGGGACACCGGGGAGCTGTTTTTT
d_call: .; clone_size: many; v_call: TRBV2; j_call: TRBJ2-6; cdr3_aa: CASTRAGANVLTF; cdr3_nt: TGTGCCAGCACTAGGGCTGGGGCCAACGTCCTGACTTTC
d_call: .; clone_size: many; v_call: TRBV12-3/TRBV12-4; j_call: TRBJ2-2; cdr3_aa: CASSLVPAGLGELFF; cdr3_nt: TGTGCCAGCAGTTTAGTCCCCGCGGGGCTCGGGGAGCTGTTTTTT
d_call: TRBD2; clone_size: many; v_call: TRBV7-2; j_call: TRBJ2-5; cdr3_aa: CASSLVLAGGQETQYF; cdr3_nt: TGTGCCAGCAGCTTAGTCCTAGCGGGAGGTCAGGAGACCCAGTACTTC
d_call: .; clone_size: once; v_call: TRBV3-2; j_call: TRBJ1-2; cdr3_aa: CASSQVIAGQGSYGYTF; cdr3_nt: TGTGCCAGCAGCCAGGTTATCGCCGGACAGGGAAGCTATGGCTACACCTTC
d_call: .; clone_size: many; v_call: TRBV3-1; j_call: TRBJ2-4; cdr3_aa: CASSQEVLAKNIQYF; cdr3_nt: TGTGCCAGCAGCCAAGAGGTCCTAGCCAAAAACATTCAGTACTTC
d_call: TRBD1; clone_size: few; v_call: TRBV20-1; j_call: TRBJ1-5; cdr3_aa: CSAAPGQGSRQPQHF; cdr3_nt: TGCAGTGCTGCTCCGGGACAGGGCTCGAGACAGCCCCAGCATTTT
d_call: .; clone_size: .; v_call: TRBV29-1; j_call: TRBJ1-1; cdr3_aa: CSGQGSFEAFF; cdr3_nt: TGCAGCGGGCAGGGGAGTTTCGAAGCTTTCTTT
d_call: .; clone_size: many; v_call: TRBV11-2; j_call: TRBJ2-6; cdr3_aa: CASSLGGVAGANVLTF; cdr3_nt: TGTGCCAGCAGCTTAGGAGGGGTAGCTGGGGCCAACGTCCTGACTTTC
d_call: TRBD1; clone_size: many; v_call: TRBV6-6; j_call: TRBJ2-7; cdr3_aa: CASSPRQGVEYEQYF; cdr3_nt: TGTGCCAGCAGTCCGAGACAGGGCGTCGAATACGAGCAGTACTTC
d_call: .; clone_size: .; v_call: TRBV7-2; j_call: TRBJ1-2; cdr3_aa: CASLGRMETNYGYTF; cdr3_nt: TGTGCCAGCCTGGGACGGATGGAGACTAACTATGGCTACACCTTC
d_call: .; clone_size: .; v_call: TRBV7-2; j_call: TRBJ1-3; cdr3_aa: CASSPLQMNTIYF; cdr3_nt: TGTGCCAGCAGCCCCCTCCAAATGAACACCATATATTTT
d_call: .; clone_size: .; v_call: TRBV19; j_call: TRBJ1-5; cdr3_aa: CASSILGQDQPQHF; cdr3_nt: TGTGCCAGTAGTATTTTAGGGCAGGATCAGCCCCAGCATTTT
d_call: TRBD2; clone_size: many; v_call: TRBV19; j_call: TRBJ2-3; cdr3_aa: CASRPGLAGSRGTQYF; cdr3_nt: TGTGCCAGTAGACCTGGACTAGCGGGATCACGGGGTACGCAGTATTTT
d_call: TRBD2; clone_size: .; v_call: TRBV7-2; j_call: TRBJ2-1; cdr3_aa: CASSLWTSEDEQFF; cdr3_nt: TGTGCCAGCAGCCTATGGACTAGCGAGGATGAGCAGTTCTTC
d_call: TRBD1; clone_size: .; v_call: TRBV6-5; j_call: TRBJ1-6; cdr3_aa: CASSLTGGAGNSPLHF; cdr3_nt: TGTGCCAGCAGCCTTACAGGGGGCGCGGGGAATTCACCCCTCCACTTT
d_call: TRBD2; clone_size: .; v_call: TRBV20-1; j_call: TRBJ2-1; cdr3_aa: CSARAGTSGRVRGEQFF; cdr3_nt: TGCAGTGCTAGAGCCGGGACTAGCGGGAGAGTACGTGGTGAGCAGTTCTTC
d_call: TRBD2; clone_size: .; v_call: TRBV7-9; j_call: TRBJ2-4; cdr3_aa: CASSPIAGLAKNIQYF; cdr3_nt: TGTGCCAGCAGCCCCATAGCGGGCTTAGCCAAAAACATTCAGTACTTC
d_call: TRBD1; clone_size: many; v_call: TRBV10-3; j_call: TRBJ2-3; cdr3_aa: CAIRGTGDGQPQYF; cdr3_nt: TGTGCCATCAGGGGGACAGGGGACGGTCAGCCCCAGTATTTT
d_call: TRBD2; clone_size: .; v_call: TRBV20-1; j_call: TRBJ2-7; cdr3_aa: CSAPTSGILTFSYEQYF; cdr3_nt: TGCAGTGCACCGACTAGCGGGATATTAACTTTCTCCTACGAGCAGTACTTC
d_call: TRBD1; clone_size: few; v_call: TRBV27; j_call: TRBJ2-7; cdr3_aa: CASSFYSTGGYYEQYF; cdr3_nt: TGTGCCAGCAGTTTCTATTCCACAGGGGGTTACTACGAGCAGTACTTC